This passage covers 24 T cell receptor beta chains from one sample sequenced in a study of cytomegalovirus exposure and HLA in healthy donors. 60 Vbeta and 13 Jbeta primers were used in PCR. The assay was immunoSEQ multiplex PCR, and TCRdb's table has in-frame clones only and misses some. The repertoire holds about 160,000 clones, with approximately 79% as singletons. Specimen: PBMCs. Source of these receptors: a woman between 50 and 59 years old in good health and CMV-seropositive.

The chain joins TRBV2 to TRBJ2-7, with D maybe TRBD2 (6 bases). CDR3 length equals 15 residues. Trimming left V 3 bases short and J 4 bases short, with 16 bases between. Looked up from germline, CDR1 is SNHLY and CDR2 is FYNNEI. The CDR3 region has the DNA TGTGCCAGCAGTGAGGGAGCGGGTTGGTATTACGAGCAGTACTTC. Protein product: CASSEGAGWYYEQYF.

The chain recombines TRBV5-6 with TRBJ1-5; D is unclear. This CDR3 contains 13 residues. CDR1 SGHDT and CDR2 YYEEEE come from the germline V gene. Trimming cost V 4 bases and J 4 bases, with 9 bases left between them. CDR3 sequence: CASSGGPNQPQHF. The CDR3 DNA sequence: TGTGCCAGCAGCGGCGGGCCGAATCAGCCCCAGCATTTT.

The chain recombines TRBV7-2 with TRBJ2-1; 9 bases align to TRBD1. The V and J ends lost 4 bases and 2 bases, in that order; junction bases with no gene match: 3. Germline V gene data show CDR1 as SGHTA and CDR2 as FQGNSA. This CDR3 region has 15 residues. In nucleotides, the CDR3 is TGTGCCAGCAGCTCCCGGGACAGGGCCTACAATGAGCAGTTCTTC. This sequence encodes CASSSRDRAYNEQFF.

The chain carries TRBV5-4 and TRBJ2-7, with 7 bases matching TRBD1. The CDR3 has 14 amino acids. V lost 5 bases, J lost 2 bases, and 7 bases stayed unmatched. The V gene's germline CDR1 is SGHNT and CDR2 YYREEE (reference sequence). CDR3 nucleotide sequence: TGTGCCAGCAGGTGGCAGGGGGATCCCTACGAGCAGTACTTC. Encoded protein: CASRWQGDPYEQYF.

The V and J genes are TRBV4-3 and TRBJ2-3, with D unclear. Trimming left V 5 bases short and J 6 bases short, with 9 bases between. The CDR3 has 12 residues. Germline V gives CDR1 LGHNA, CDR2 YSLEER. The CDR3 is CASSTSRDTQYF. In nucleotides, the CDR3 is TGCGCCAGCAGCACTTCGCGGGATACGCAGTATTTT.

This chain uses TRBV28 with TRBJ2-7, with D maybe TRBD2 (6 bases). Germline lookup yields CDR1 MDHEN and CDR2 SYDVKM. The CDR3 contains 16 residues. V was cut by 8 bases and J by 4 bases, with 24 bases left in between. The CDR3 sequence: CASFSPGRGGNYEQYF. Written as DNA, the CDR3 is TGTGCCAGCTTCTCCCCTGGGCGGGGCGGGAATTACGAGCAGTACTTC.

The CDR3 spells CASSGQGISYNEQFF. CDR3 coding DNA: TGCGCCAGCAGTGGACAGGGGATTTCCTACAATGAGCAGTTCTTC. This chain links TRBV10-2 with TRBJ2-1, with 8 nucleotides matching TRBD1. Germline V gene sequence: CDR1 WSHSY, CDR2 SAAADI. CDR3 length: 15 amino acids. Trimming removed 4 bases from V and 1 base from J; junction bases left unmatched: 3.

The chain carries TRBV12-5 and TRBJ1-5; D may be TRBD1 (6 bases). Trimming took off 1 base at V and 2 bases at J, with 6 bases between the two ends. The CDR3 consists of 14 residues. CDR1 and CDR2 (germline): LGHNT, FRNRAP. CDR3 coding DNA: TGTGCTAGTGGTTTGGGACAGGGCAATCAGCCCCAGCATTTT. Protein product: CASGLGQGNQPQHF.

There are a few counts of this clone. The V and J genes are TRBV5-5 and TRBJ2-5; no clear D. Germline CDR1 is SGHKS and CDR2 is YYEKEE (reference sequence). V lost 1 base and J 0 bases, leaving 7 bases between the germline ends. There are 14 residues in the CDR3. CDR3 coding DNA: TGTGCCAGCAGCTTGTTTGCGTACCAAGAGACCCAGTACTTC. Its translation is CASSLFAYQETQYF.

This rearrangement joins TRBV6-1 to TRBJ2-1; D is possibly TRBD1 (6 bases). V shed 2 bases and J shed 3 bases, with 23 bases lying between them. The CDR3 runs 19 residues. Germline V CDR1 and CDR2: MNHNS, SASEGT. The CDR3 loop reads CASSEQENFGTIGYNEQFF. CDR3 DNA sequence: TGTGCCAGCAGTGAACAGGAGAACTTCGGGACAATTGGCTACAATGAGCAGTTCTTC.

The J gene is TRBJ2-7, the V gene TRBV5-1; 9 positions agree with TRBD1. The CDR3 covers 16 residues. Germline loops: CDR1 SGHRS, CDR2 YFSETQ. The J segment lost 0 bases and the V segment lost 4 bases, leaving 8 bases of the junction unmatched. CDR3 region: CASSLGTGQNSYEQYF. As DNA, the CDR3 is TGCGCCAGCAGCCTCGGGACAGGGCAAAACTCCTACGAGCAGTACTTC.

The V call is TRBV7-9, the J call TRBJ2-6, with D perhaps TRBD1 (6 bases). V was clipped by 1 base and J by 2 bases, with 9 bases between them. Germline V gives CDR1 SEHNR, CDR2 FQNEAQ (reference sequence). This CDR3 is built from 16 residues. CDR3 sequence (DNA): TGTGCCAGCAGCTTAGGGGCAGGGGCTGGGGCCAACGTCCTGACTTTC. It encodes CASSLGAGAGANVLTF.

The chain recombines TRBV27 with TRBJ2-3; possibly TRBD2 for D (5 bases). Germline V CDR1 and CDR2: MNHEY, SMNVEV (reference sequence). Trimming removed 1 base at V and 2 bases at J, with 13 bases between. CDR3 length equals 16 residues. CDR3 residues: CASSLYGEFFTDTQYF. CDR3 coding DNA: TGTGCCAGCAGTTTATATGGGGAGTTCTTCACAGATACGCAGTATTTT.

Points on this clone: Other DNA sequences in this sample translate to the same CDR3. The CDR3 region is CASSTGYEQYF. In DNA, the CDR3 is TGTGCCAGCAGCACAGGGTACGAGCAGTACTTC. The V call is TRBV2, the J call TRBJ2-7; a possible D gene is TRBD1 (6 bases). V was cut by 6 bases and J by 4 bases, with 7 bases left in between. The CDR3 is 11 residues long. The V gene's germline CDR1 is SNHLY and CDR2 FYNNEI.

This chain connects TRBV5-1 to TRBJ2-1; TRBD2 aligns across 11 bases. From germline, CDR1 is SGHRS and CDR2 YFSETQ. The CDR3 loop spans 17 amino acids. Trimming removed 4 bases from V and 9 bases from J; junction bases left unmatched: 15. The CDR3 coding sequence is TGCGCCAGCAGCGAGAACGCCGGGACTAGCGGTACAAGTGAGCAGTTCTTC. Protein sequence: CASSENAGTSGTSEQFF.

V is TRBV18 and J is TRBJ2-3, with D possibly TRBD2 on 6 matching bases. This CDR3 comprises 14 residues. Trimming left V 2 bases short and J 2 bases short, with 8 bases between. CDR1 and CDR2 (germline): KGHSH, LQKENI. CDR3 loop: CASSPGGNTDTQYF. The CDR3 coding sequence is TGTGCCAGCTCACCAGGCGGGAACACAGATACGCAGTATTTT. Looking up the rest from reference TRBV18 and TRBJ2-3 gives the full variable domain: NAGVMQNPRHLVRRRGQEARLRCSPMKGHSHVYWYRQLPEEGLKFMVYLQKENIIDESGMPKERFSAEFPKEGPSILRIQQVVRGDSAAYFCASSPGGNTDTQYFGPGTRLTVL.

J is TRBJ2-1 and V is TRBV12-5; D remains ambiguous. The germline gives CDR1 LGHNT, CDR2 FRNRAP. The CDR3 covers 13 residues. The V gene lost 2 bases and the J gene lost 7 bases, with 9 bases spanning the gap. The CDR3 reads CASGLHNQNEQFF. DNA of the CDR3: TGTGCTAGTGGTTTGCATAACCAGAATGAGCAGTTCTTC.

This clone was observed a few times. The V and J genes are TRBV30 and TRBJ2-2; possibly TRBD2 for D (5 bases). Trimming stripped 3 bases from V and 4 bases from J, with 15 bases between. CDR1 is GTSNPN and CDR2 is SVGIG in the germline V gene (reference sequence). This CDR3 region has 15 residues. DNA for the CDR3: TGTGCCTGGAGCAATTTACTTCTAGCCACCGGGGAGCTGTTTTTT. It is translated as CAWSNLLLATGELFF.

The chain recombines TRBV13 with TRBJ2-2; weak D call: TRBD1 (6 bases). Trimming removed 1 base from V and 2 bases from J, with 11 bases in between. The V gene's germline CDR1 is PRHDT and CDR2 FYEKMQ (reference sequence). CDR3 length: 16 residues. CDR3 DNA sequence: TGTGCCAGCAGCTTAGTAGACAGGATCAACACCGGGGAGCTGTTTTTT. This encodes CASSLVDRINTGELFF. Full variable domain (outside the CDR3, taken from reference TRBV13 and TRBJ2-2): AAGVIQSPRHLIKEKRETATLKCYPIPRHDTVYWYQQGPGQDPQFLISFYEKMQSDKGSIPDRFSAQQFSDYHSELNMSSLELGDSALYFCASSLVDRINTGELFFGEGSRLTVL.

The gene calls are TRBV29-1 and TRBJ2-5; the match to TRBD1 covers 7 bases. In germline, CDR1 is SQVTM, CDR2 ANQGSEA. The CDR3 is 16 amino acids. V gave up 0 bases and J gave up 0 bases; unmatched junction bases: 7. The CDR3 is CSVEDRGQRYQETQYF. CDR3 coding DNA: TGCAGCGTTGAAGATCGGGGACAGCGGTACCAAGAGACCCAGTACTTC.

The V call is TRBV14, the J call TRBJ2-3; no definite D call. The CDR3 length is 12 residues. The V gene's germline CDR1 is SGHDN and CDR2 FVKESK. The ends were cut back, 4 bases at V and 2 bases at J, with 4 bases in the middle. CDR3: CASSPYTDTQYF. CDR3 nucleotides: TGTGCCAGCAGCCCCTACACAGATACGCAGTATTTT.

This clone was counted a single time. The CDR3 loop is CASSQAPAGGSYEQYF. The CDR3 nucleotides are TGCGCCAGCAGCCAGGCCCCCGCGGGGGGATCCTACGAGCAGTACTTC. This chain joins TRBV4-1 and TRBJ2-7; the match to TRBD2 covers 8 bases. Germline trimming cut 3 bases from V and 1 base from J; bases unmatched to any gene: 8. Germline CDR1 is MGHRA and CDR2 is YSYEKL. The CDR3 sequence is 16 residues long.

The V call is TRBV4-3, the J call TRBJ1-1, with unresolved D. The germline gives CDR1 LGHNA, CDR2 YSLEER. The CDR3 consists of 15 residues. Trimming stripped 3 bases from V and 0 bases from J, with 11 bases between. CDR3 amino acids: CASSHNHRVNTEAFF. CDR3 bases: TGCGCCAGCAGCCATAATCACCGGGTGAACACTGAAGCTTTCTTT.

This chain links TRBV4-2 with TRBJ2-1; 9 nucleotides agree with TRBD2. Germline V gene lookup returns CDR1 LGHNA and CDR2 YNFKEQ. The CDR3 covers 16 residues. V shed 5 bases and J 7 bases; nucleotides not matched to a gene: 12. CDR3 loop: CASSSSGGRAENEQFF. In DNA form, the CDR3 reads TGTGCCAGCAGCTCCTCAGGCGGGAGGGCTGAAAATGAGCAGTTCTTC.